These T cell receptor beta chains were read from a single sample in a study of blood T cell dynamics during melanoma immunotherapy. Libraries were prepared by immunoSEQ multiplex PCR; TCRdb keeps only in-frame clonotypes and omits some of them. The sample records about 11,000 clones, roughly 88% being singletons. The sequenced sample was blood, obtained from a patient treated with checkpoint blockade. The receptors were gathered from a human donor with melanoma. The CDR3 runs from the conserved cysteine through the conserved F or W. The D gene is left open where the match is weak. The size entry is marked missing in some rows and otherwise reads once, few, many or a size class.

size: once
V: TRBV11-3
D: TRBD2
J: TRBJ2-3
DNA: TGTGCCAGCAGCTCGGGACTAGCGGTCACAGATACGCAGTATTTT
CDR3: CASSSGLAVTDTQYF

size: .
V: TRBV28
D: .
J: TRBJ2-5
DNA: TGTGCCAGCAGTCCCCCACCAGCGCCAGAGACCCAGTACTTC
CDR3: CASSPPPAPETQYF

size: few
V: TRBV19
D: .
J: TRBJ1-5
DNA: TGTGCCAGTAGTATGATGGGATCCAATCAGCCCCAGCATTTT
CDR3: CASSMMGSNQPQHF

size: few
V: TRBV5-6
D: .
J: TRBJ1-1
DNA: TGTGCCAGCAGCTTGGGTGGGAAGACTGAAGCTTTCTTT
CDR3: CASSLGGKTEAFF

size: .
V: TRBV4-1
D: TRBD2
J: TRBJ2-1
DNA: TGCGCCAGCAGCCAAGGAGCGGGGGGGCGCAATGAGCAGTTCTTC
CDR3: CASSQGAGGRNEQFF

size: .
V: TRBV4-3
D: .
J: TRBJ1-5
DNA: TGCGCCAGCAGCCAAGATCCGAGCCTTGAAGGCAATCAGCCCCAGCATTTT
CDR3: CASSQDPSLEGNQPQHF

size: .
V: TRBV4-3
D: .
J: TRBJ2-7
DNA: TGCGCCAGCAGCCAAGATACATGGGGCGGGGACTCCTACGAGCAGTACTTC
CDR3: CASSQDTWGGDSYEQYF

size: .
V: TRBV28
D: .
J: TRBJ1-4
DNA: TGTGCCAGTAAACAGGGTTGGGAAAAACTGTTTTTT
CDR3: CASKQGWEKLFF

size: .
V: TRBV11-2
D: TRBD2
J: TRBJ2-5
DNA: TGTGCCAGCAGCAAAGAGCGGGGGGGCGGGGAGACCCAGTACTTC
CDR3: CASSKERGGGETQYF

size: .
V: TRBV5-6
D: .
J: TRBJ1-1
DNA: TGTGCCAGCAGCTTGGCCGGCATGAACACTGAAGCTTTCTTT
CDR3: CASSLAGMNTEAFF

size: once
V: TRBV19
D: .
J: TRBJ2-2
DNA: TGTGCCAGTAGTGACAGGGGAGGGTCCGGGGAGCTGTTTTTT
CDR3: CASSDRGGSGELFF

size: .
V: TRBV5-6
D: .
J: TRBJ1-2
DNA: TGTGCCAGCAGCTTGGGACAGGCCTACTATGGCTACACCTTC
CDR3: CASSLGQAYYGYTF

size: few
V: TRBV4-2
D: TRBD1
J: TRBJ1-4
DNA: TGTGCCAGCAGCCAAGCAGGGGGCACTAATGAAAAACTGTTTTTT
CDR3: CASSQAGGTNEKLFF

size: .
V: TRBV6-1
D: .
J: TRBJ2-7
DNA: TGTGCCAGCAGTGAAGGTGGACAGATCTACGAGCAGTACTTC
CDR3: CASSEGGQIYEQYF

size: few
V: TRBV5-8
D: .
J: TRBJ1-6
DNA: TGTGCCAGCAACCCAGGACGGCTGCATAATTCACCCCTCCACTTT
CDR3: CASNPGRLHNSPLHF

size: .
V: TRBV14
D: .
J: TRBJ1-6
DNA: TGTGCCAGCAGCCAAGATACCCGGTCCGGTTCACCCCTCCACTTT
CDR3: CASSQDTRSGSPLHF

size: .
V: TRBV30
D: .
J: TRBJ1-6
DNA: TGTGCCGGACGGACGAGGGACAACTCACCCCTCCACTTT
CDR3: CAGRTRDNSPLHF

size: .
V: TRBV7-9
D: .
J: TRBJ1-4
DNA: TGTGCCAGCAGCCCGGGACGAGGGCCAACTAATGAAAAACTGTTTTTT
CDR3: CASSPGRGPTNEKLFF

size: .
V: TRBV14
D: .
J: TRBJ2-3
DNA: TGTGCCAGCAGCCAAGGAGGGGCAGGGCGGACAGATACGCAGTATTTT
CDR3: CASSQGGAGRTDTQYF

size: few
V: TRBV5-6
D: .
J: TRBJ1-1
DNA: TGTGCCAGCAGCTTGAGAGGGACTGAAGCTTTCTTT
CDR3: CASSLRGTEAFF

size: .
V: TRBV30
D: TRBD2
J: TRBJ2-1
DNA: TGTGCCTGGGAGACTAGCGGGGGAATAAATGAGCAGTTCTTC
CDR3: CAWETSGGINEQFF

size: .
V: TRBV5-6
D: .
J: TRBJ2-7
DNA: TGTGCCAGCAGCCGATATGGGGCCCTGCAATGGAACGAGCAGTACTTC
CDR3: CASSRYGALQWNEQYF

size: .
V: TRBV7-2
D: TRBD1
J: TRBJ2-7
DNA: TGTGCCAGCAGCTTGGGACAGGGGGCCTACGAGCAGTACTTC
CDR3: CASSLGQGAYEQYF

size: once
V: TRBV27
D: TRBD2
J: TRBJ2-7
DNA: TGTGCCAGCAGTCCCACGACTAGCGGGGTAAACGAGCAGTACTTC
CDR3: CASSPTTSGVNEQYF

size: .
V: TRBV5-1
D: .
J: TRBJ2-7
DNA: TGCGCCAGCAGCTTTTGGGGCCCAGGGTTTGGGTACGAGCAGTACTTC
CDR3: CASSFWGPGFGYEQYF

size: once
V: TRBV5-1
D: .
J: TRBJ1-5
DNA: TGCGCCAGCAGCTTGACCTTAGTGGGTCAAGGCAATCAGCCCCAGCATTTT
CDR3: CASSLTLVGQGNQPQHF

size: .
V: TRBV18
D: .
J: TRBJ1-2
DNA: TGTGCCAGCTCACCACGCGATCCGTCTTACTATGGCTACACCTTC
CDR3: CASSPRDPSYYGYTF

size: .
V: TRBV19
D: .
J: TRBJ2-1
DNA: TGTGCCAGTAAGGACTACAATGAGCAGTTCTTC
CDR3: CASKDYNEQFF

size: .
V: TRBV7-6
D: .
J: TRBJ2-1
DNA: TGTGCCAGCAGCTTAGGGACACCCGATCCTGAGCAGTTCTTC
CDR3: CASSLGTPDPEQFF

size: .
V: TRBV27
D: .
J: TRBJ2-2
DNA: TGTGCCAGCAAGGGACACAACACCGGGGAGCTGTTTTTT
CDR3: CASKGHNTGELFF

size: .
V: TRBV19
D: .
J: TRBJ1-2
DNA: TGTGCCAGTAGTAACCCCGCCGGGACCAACCCTGGCTACACCTTC
CDR3: CASSNPAGTNPGYTF

size: .
V: TRBV7-2
D: TRBD1
J: TRBJ2-2
DNA: TGTGCCAGCAGGCCAGGCAGGGGGCCGAACACCGGGGAGCTGTTTTTT
CDR3: CASRPGRGPNTGELFF

size: .
V: TRBV7-7
D: .
J: TRBJ1-2
DNA: TGCGCGGTAGGGGGAGGTTACTATGGCTACACCTTC
CDR3: CAVGGGYYGYTF

size: few
V: TRBV28
D: .
J: TRBJ2-7
DNA: TGTGCCAGCAGGCGCACAGAACCCCACGAGCAGTACTTC
CDR3: CASRRTEPHEQYF

size: .
V: TRBV21-1
D: .
J: TRBJ1-2
DNA: TGTGCCAGCAGCTCCACAGGGGCGACCTATGGCTACACCTTC
CDR3: CASSSTGATYGYTF

size: .
V: TRBV7-9
D: .
J: TRBJ1-4
DNA: TGTGCCAGCAGGGTTTGGGGGAATGAAAAACTGTTTTTT
CDR3: CASRVWGNEKLFF

size: .
V: TRBV11-2
D: TRBD2
J: TRBJ2-1
DNA: TGTGCCAGCAGCTTAAGGCGGGAGAACAATGAGCAGTTCTTC
CDR3: CASSLRRENNEQFF

size: .
V: TRBV6-5
D: .
J: TRBJ2-1
DNA: TGTGCCAGCAGTTACTCGGGCGCCTACAATGAGCAGTTCTTC
CDR3: CASSYSGAYNEQFF

size: once
V: TRBV7-2
D: .
J: TRBJ2-1
DNA: TGTGCCAGCAGCTTAGCGGGACTTATCAATGAGCAGTTCTTC
CDR3: CASSLAGLINEQFF

size: few
V: TRBV6-5
D: .
J: TRBJ2-3
DNA: TGTGCCAGTCAAAGGAGTTCTTACACAGATACGCAGTATTTT
CDR3: CASQRSSYTDTQYF

size: .
V: TRBV6-1
D: .
J: TRBJ2-5
DNA: TGTGCCAGCAGTGACCACGGGGCAGTAAGCCAAGAGACCCAGTACTTC
CDR3: CASSDHGAVSQETQYF

size: .
V: TRBV7-2
D: TRBD2
J: TRBJ2-3
DNA: TGTGCCAGCAGCTTAGGTTGGGATAGCGGGGGGGCTGCAGATACGCAGTATTTT
CDR3: CASSLGWDSGGAADTQYF

size: .
V: TRBV5-1
D: .
J: TRBJ1-4
DNA: TGCGCCAGCAGCTTTCGGGGAGGGGTGGCAACTAATGAAAAACTGTTTTTT
CDR3: CASSFRGGVATNEKLFF

size: .
V: TRBV4-3
D: .
J: TRBJ1-1
DNA: TGCGCCAGCAGCCAAGATTTCAGGGCGAACACTGAAGCTTTCTTT
CDR3: CASSQDFRANTEAFF

size: .
V: TRBV19
D: .
J: TRBJ2-7
DNA: TGTGCCAGTAGTATAGGGGGGGCGGGAAGAGAACCCTACGAGCAGTACTTC
CDR3: CASSIGGAGREPYEQYF

size: .
V: TRBV7-2
D: .
J: TRBJ1-4
DNA: TGTGCCAGCAGCCCACCCGGTGAGGGCGGGGAAAAACTGTTTTTT
CDR3: CASSPPGEGGEKLFF

size: .
V: TRBV7-8
D: .
J: TRBJ1-5
DNA: TGTGCCAGCAGCTTAAAGGGGGACTTTTATAGCAATCAGCCCCAGCATTTT
CDR3: CASSLKGDFYSNQPQHF

size: once
V: TRBV10-3
D: .
J: TRBJ1-3
DNA: TGTGCCATCAGTGAGTCGATCGAAAACACCATATATTTT
CDR3: CAISESIENTIYF

size: once
V: TRBV18
D: .
J: TRBJ1-2
DNA: TGTGCCAGCTCACCACTGCAGGGGTCGGGACCGTATGGCTACACCTTC
CDR3: CASSPLQGSGPYGYTF

size: .
V: TRBV11-2
D: .
J: TRBJ1-3
DNA: TGTGCCAGCAGCTTAACGGCGAGCTCTGGAAACACCATATATTTT
CDR3: CASSLTASSGNTIYF

size: .
V: TRBV19
D: .
J: TRBJ2-1
DNA: TGTGCCAGTAGTCCTGGGGGGGCCCCGGACAATGAGCAGTTCTTC
CDR3: CASSPGGAPDNEQFF

size: .
V: TRBV5-1
D: .
J: TRBJ2-5
DNA: TGCGCCAGCAGCTTGGCCGCTGTAGGGCCCCAAGAGACCCAGTACTTC
CDR3: CASSLAAVGPQETQYF

size: .
V: TRBV2
D: .
J: TRBJ1-1
DNA: TGTGCCAGCAGTGATGGGGGAAACACTGAAGCTTTCTTT
CDR3: CASSDGGNTEAFF

size: .
V: TRBV9
D: TRBD1
J: TRBJ2-2
DNA: TGTGCCAGCAGCGTAGGGACAGGCTACACCGGGGAGCTGTTTTTT
CDR3: CASSVGTGYTGELFF

size: few
V: TRBV19
D: TRBD1
J: TRBJ1-2
DNA: TGTGCCAGTACCGAAAGAGGTCAGGGGGCCTCCTATGGCTACACCTTC
CDR3: CASTERGQGASYGYTF

size: .
V: TRBV6-5
D: .
J: TRBJ2-3
DNA: TGTGCCAGCGGACGGCGTACCACAGATACGCAGTATTTT
CDR3: CASGRRTTDTQYF

size: .
V: TRBV6-5
D: .
J: TRBJ2-7
DNA: TGTGCCAGCAGTTACGCGAGGGGACTTGCCTACGAGCAGTACTTC
CDR3: CASSYARGLAYEQYF

size: .
V: TRBV7-2
D: .
J: TRBJ2-3
DNA: TGTGCCAGCAGCTTACAACAGGGTAGGGGAGATACGCAGTATTTT
CDR3: CASSLQQGRGDTQYF